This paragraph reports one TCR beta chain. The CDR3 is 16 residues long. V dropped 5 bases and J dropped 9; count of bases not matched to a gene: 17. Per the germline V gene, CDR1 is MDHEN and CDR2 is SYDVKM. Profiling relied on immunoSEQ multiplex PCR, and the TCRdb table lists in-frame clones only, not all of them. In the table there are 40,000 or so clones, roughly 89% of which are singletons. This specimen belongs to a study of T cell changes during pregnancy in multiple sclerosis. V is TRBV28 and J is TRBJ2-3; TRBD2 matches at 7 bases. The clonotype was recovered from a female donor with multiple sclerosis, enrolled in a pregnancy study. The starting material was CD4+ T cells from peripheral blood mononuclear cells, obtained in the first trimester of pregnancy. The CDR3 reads CASSPTPLAGRGTQYF. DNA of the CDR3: TGTGCCAGCAGTCCTACCCCTTTGGCAGGGCGGGGGACGCAGTATTTT.